One and the same sample provided the 26 T cell receptor beta chains below, sequenced in a study of T cells after yellow fever vaccination. Each CDR3 protein is one row after TCRdb ran MiXCR on the 5' RACE reads. The data contain 250,000 to 300,000 distinct CDR3 sequences, around 10% of them singletons. The input for sequencing was CD4+ T cells sorted from PBMCs, taken 5 days after the yellow fever booster vaccination. These receptors were taken from a man aged 18 to 29 who received the YFV17D yellow fever vaccine.

This clonotype was seen at least ten times. J is TRBJ2-5 and V is TRBV12-3 or TRBV12-4; the D gene is possibly TRBD1 (6 bases). Trimming took off 7 bases at V and 0 bases at J, with 9 bases between the two ends. This CDR3 spans 13 amino acids. CDR3 DNA sequence: TGTGCCAGCAATACAGGGAACCAAGAGACCCAGTACTTC. The encoded protein is CASNTGNQETQYF.

This clonotype was picked up many times. V is TRBV24-1 and J is TRBJ1-2, with no clear D. This CDR3 is built from 14 residues. Per the germline V gene, CDR1 is KGHDR and CDR2 is SFDVKD. V lost 1 base and J 4 bases, leaving 9 bases between the germline ends. DNA of the CDR3: TGTGCCACCAGTGATTTCCCTCGATCCTATGGCTACACCTTC. Its translation is CATSDFPRSYGYTF.

The chain uses TRBV4-2 and TRBJ1-1; D remains ambiguous. Per germline, CDR1 LGHNA and CDR2 YNFKEQ. There are 16 residues in the CDR3. V gave up 1 base and J gave up 2 bases, with 14 bases separating them. CDR3 loop: CASSQGVGRKNTEAFF. CDR3 coding DNA: TGTGCCAGCAGCCAAGGGGTGGGCAGAAAAAACACTGAAGCTTTCTTT.

The rearrangement links TRBV11-2 to TRBJ1-1, with D perhaps matching TRBD1 (5 bases). The CDR3 contains 13 residues. Germline V gene data show CDR1 as SGHAT and CDR2 as FQNNGV. The V and J ends lost 0 bases and 5 bases respectively, with 7 bases between them. CDR3 sequence reads: CASSLDPGTEAFF. CDR3 DNA sequence: TGTGCCAGCAGCTTAGACCCAGGGACTGAAGCTTTCTTT.

This clonotype was detected only a few times. CDR3 sequence: CASSPALGQIYGYTF. CDR3 nucleotide sequence: TGCGCCAGCAGCCCAGCCTTGGGACAGATTTATGGCTACACCTTC. This chain links TRBV4-1 with TRBJ1-2; 7 nucleotides match TRBD1. Germline V lookup: CDR1 MGHRA, CDR2 YSYEKL. CDR3 length equals 15 residues. Unmatched junction bases numbered 10, after V lost 4 bases and J lost 5 bases.

The chain combines TRBV12-3 or TRBV12-4 with TRBJ1-1; no definite D call. Trimming cost V 4 bases and J 6 bases, with 15 bases left between them. This CDR3 spans 14 amino acids. The CDR3 spells CASSSYQWVAEAFF. The CDR3 nucleotides are TGTGCCAGCAGTTCGTACCAGTGGGTCGCTGAAGCTTTCTTT.

This clonotype has only a few counts. The chain has TRBV5-1 and TRBJ1-3; no reliable D call. Germline CDR1 is SGHRS and CDR2 is YFSETQ. The CDR3 spans 14 residues. Trimming cost V 0 bases and J 4 bases, with 8 bases left between them. This CDR3 reads CASSLAVGGNTIYF. CDR3 nucleotides: TGCGCCAGCAGCTTGGCCGTGGGAGGAAACACCATATATTTT.

This clonotype appeared a few times. The chain has TRBV10-3 and TRBJ2-7, with TRBD2 identical over 9 bases. The CDR3 is 18 residues long. The ends lost 3 bases at V and 0 bases at J; junction bases unmatched: 12. Germline CDR1 and CDR2: ENHRY and SYGVKD. The CDR3, as DNA: TGTGCCATCAGTGACCGGGGACTAGCTAGCTTCAACTCCTACGAGCAGTACTTC. This translates into CAISDRGLASFNSYEQYF.

This clonotype was found a few times. This chain links TRBV5-6 with TRBJ2-2; 15 nucleotides agree with TRBD2. With V trimmed by 5 bases and J by 7 bases, 9 bases remained unmatched. The CDR3 sequence is 17 residues long. Germline assignment: CDR1 SGHDT and CDR2 YYEEEE. CDR3 in amino acids: CASSGGLAGGRSGELFF. CDR3 bases: TGTGCCAGCAGTGGCGGACTAGCGGGGGGGCGCAGCGGGGAGCTGTTTTTT.

The chain uses TRBV20-1 and TRBJ1-4; D is ambiguous. The CDR3 is 12 amino acids. V was cut by 0 bases and J by 11 bases, with 10 bases left in between. Germline CDR1 reads DFQATT; CDR2 reads SNEGSKA (reference sequence). Here the CDR3 DNA reads TGCAGTGCTAGAGATAGAAGGGCGAAACTGTTTTTT. This codes for CSARDRRAKLFF.

The genes are TRBV5-1 and TRBJ2-3; D remains ambiguous. CDR3 length: 15 amino acids. V was trimmed by 0 bases and J by 1 base, leaving 9 bases between them. CDR1 is SGHRS and CDR2 is YFSETQ in the germline V gene. DNA for the CDR3: TGCGCCAGCAGCTTGGGGGTAGGCCGCACAGATACGCAGTATTTT. Translating gives CASSLGVGRTDTQYF.

This clonotype showed up many times. The chain has TRBV12-3 or TRBV12-4 and TRBJ1-5; D perhaps matches TRBD1 (6 bases). CDR3 size: 12 residues. The V end lost 8 bases, the J end lost 6 bases, and 11 bases lay between the germline ends. The CDR3 is CASQRGSQPQHF. CDR3 bases: TGTGCCAGCCAGAGGGGGAGTCAGCCCCAGCATTTT.

In its sample, this clonotype was seen a few times. The chain uses TRBV24-1 and TRBJ2-3; D is tentatively TRBD1 or TRBD2 (7 bases each). Germline assignment: CDR1 KGHDR and CDR2 SFDVKD. The V end lost 7 bases, the J end lost 1 base, and 14 bases lay between the germline ends. The CDR3 has 15 amino acids. The CDR3 sequence: CATRESGTGTDTQYF. As DNA, the CDR3 is TGTGCCACCAGGGAAAGCGGGACAGGCACAGATACGCAGTATTTT.

The CDR3 region is CASNLDRGDIQYF. The CDR3 DNA is TGTGCCAGCAACCTGGACAGGGGTGACATTCAGTACTTC. This chain connects TRBV2 to TRBJ2-4, with TRBD1 matching over 9 bases. The CDR3 covers 13 residues. Germline CDR1 SNHLY, CDR2 FYNNEI. After removal of 7 bases from V and 8 bases from J, the junction contained 6 bases not matched to a gene.

This sequence joins TRBV11-2 and TRBJ2-2; TRBD1 matches at 8 bases. The V segment lost 5 bases and the J segment 0 bases; nucleotides outside the gene matches: 11. The CDR3 totals 18 residues. The germline V gene encodes CDR1 SGHAT and CDR2 FQNNGV. DNA of the CDR3: TGTGCCAGCAGCCGGGGGTACGGGACAGGATCGAACACCGGGGAGCTGTTTTTT. Translated, it gives CASSRGYGTGSNTGELFF.

This clonotype was found a few times. The chain couples TRBV15 to TRBJ2-2; no firm D call. Trimming stripped 6 bases from V and 5 bases from J, with 13 bases between. This CDR3 is built from 14 residues. Germline V lookup: CDR1 LNHNV, CDR2 YYDKDF (reference sequence). CDR3 in DNA: TGTGCCACCAGGTTAACTACCCCTACCGGGGAGCTGTTTTTT. Translated: CATRLTTPTGELFF.

This clonotype has more than one count but fewer than ten. The rearrangement joins TRBV6-5 to TRBJ1-6; D unclear. CDR1 is MNHEY, CDR2 SVGAGI, per germline. The V end was cut by 0 bases, the J end by 6 bases, with 9 bases between. This CDR3 has 15 amino acids. The CDR3 is CASSYSRFGNSPLHF. The CDR3 DNA follows: TGTGCCAGCAGTTACTCCAGGTTTGGTAATTCACCCCTCCACTTT.

This clonotype was picked up many times. The chain employs TRBV20-1 and TRBJ1-2; the D gene is possibly TRBD1 (6 bases). Between the trimmed V and J ends, which lost 1 base and 1 base, there was a span of 16 bases. Looked up from germline, CDR1 is DFQATT and CDR2 is SNEGSKA (reference sequence). The CDR3 length is 16 residues. The CDR3 coding sequence is TGCAGTGCTAGAGGAAGTTGGGGGACAAATAACTATGGCTACACCTTC. Encoded protein: CSARGSWGTNNYGYTF.

The table lists this clonotype with a few counts. V is TRBV7-2 and J is TRBJ2-1; no definite D call. V lost 3 bases and J 5 bases, leaving 8 bases between the germline ends. CDR3 size: 13 residues. In germline, CDR1 is SGHTA, CDR2 FQGNSA. The CDR3 DNA reads TGTGCCAGCAGCTTTGTCTGGGACAATGAGCAGTTCTTC. Its translation is CASSFVWDNEQFF.

In DNA, the CDR3 is TGTGCCAGCAGAAAAGCACCGGGACAGGTGAACTATGGCTACACCTTC. Protein: CASRKAPGQVNYGYTF. The chain carries TRBV7-9 and TRBJ1-2, with 8 bases that match TRBD1. CDR1 and CDR2 (germline): SEHNR, FQNEAQ (reference sequence). J lost 2 bases, V lost 6 bases, and 11 bases had no gene match. This CDR3 has 16 residues.

This sequence joins TRBV19 and TRBJ2-3; D is perhaps TRBD1 or TRBD2 (6 bases each). This CDR3 spans 16 amino acids. V lost 7 bases, J lost 4 bases, and 21 bases lay in between. Germline V gene lookup returns CDR1 LNHDA and CDR2 SQIVND (reference sequence). CDR3 nucleotide sequence: TGTGCCAGTAACCTACGAGGGGGGTATCGTTCAGATACGCAGTATTTT. Its protein product is CASNLRGGYRSDTQYF.

The chain is built from TRBV7-8 and TRBJ1-2; D unresolved. CDR1 and CDR2 (germline): SGHVS, FQNEAQ. CDR3 length equals 16 residues. V lost 2 bases, J lost 1 base, and 14 bases lay in between. The CDR3 DNA reads as TGTGCCAGCAGCTTATCCCCAGGTCCGGTTAACTATGGCTACACCTTC. As protein: CASSLSPGPVNYGYTF.

This clonotype was observed a handful of times. The chain has TRBV10-1 and TRBJ2-3; D not resolved. Per the germline V gene, CDR1 is WNHNN and CDR2 is SYGVQD (reference sequence). Trimming removed 5 bases from V and 2 bases from J, with 8 bases in between. The CDR3 covers 13 residues. The CDR3 sequence: CASSKPNTDTQYF. The DNA of the CDR3 is TGCGCCAGCAGTAAGCCGAACACAGATACGCAGTATTTT.

This clonotype showed up just a few times. The chain employs TRBV11-2 and TRBJ2-2; 7 bases map to TRBD1. The V gene end was trimmed by 5 bases and the J gene end by 5 bases; junction bases not matched to a gene: 14. CDR1 is SGHAT, CDR2 FQNNGV, per germline. This CDR3 contains 17 residues. Written as DNA, the CDR3 is TGTGCCAGCAGCCTGTCTCCGGGGACAGTCGGAACCGGGGAGCTGTTTTTT. It is translated as CASSLSPGTVGTGELFF.

This clonotype has more than one count but fewer than ten. The chain has TRBV12-3 or TRBV12-4 and TRBJ2-5; 10 positions match TRBD2. CDR3 length: 13 amino acids. V was clipped by 7 bases and J by 5 bases; unmatched bases: 4. The CDR3: CASTQLAGETQYF. In nucleotides, the CDR3 is TGTGCCAGCACCCAACTAGCGGGGGAGACCCAGTACTTC.

Here the CDR3 reads CASSSVDGTEAFF. CDR3 nucleotide sequence: TGCGCCAGCAGCTCCGTAGACGGCACTGAAGCTTTCTTT. The J gene is TRBJ1-1, the V gene TRBV5-1; D is unresolved. The length of the CDR3 is 13 residues. Per the germline V gene, CDR1 is SGHRS and CDR2 is YFSETQ. V lost 3 bases and J lost 4, with 10 bases in between.